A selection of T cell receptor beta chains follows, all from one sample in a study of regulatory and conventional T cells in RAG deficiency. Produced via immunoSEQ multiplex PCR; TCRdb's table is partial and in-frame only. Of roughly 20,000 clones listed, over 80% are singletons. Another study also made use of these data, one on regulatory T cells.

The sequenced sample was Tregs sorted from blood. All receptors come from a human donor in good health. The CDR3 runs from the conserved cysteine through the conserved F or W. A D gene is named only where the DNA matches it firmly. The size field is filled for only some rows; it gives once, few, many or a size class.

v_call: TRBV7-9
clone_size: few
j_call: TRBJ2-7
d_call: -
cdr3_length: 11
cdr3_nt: TGTGCCAGCATAAAGGGGTACGAGCAGTACTTC
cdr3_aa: CASIKGYEQYF

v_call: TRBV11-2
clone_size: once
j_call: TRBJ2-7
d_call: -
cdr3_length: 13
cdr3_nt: TGTGCCAGCAGCTTACTAGCGAGGAACGAGCAGTACTTC
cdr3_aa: CASSLLARNEQYF

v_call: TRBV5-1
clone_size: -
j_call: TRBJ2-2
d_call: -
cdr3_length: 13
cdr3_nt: TGCGCCAGCAGCCAAGAGTGGCCCGGGGAGCTGTTTTTT
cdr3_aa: CASSQEWPGELFF

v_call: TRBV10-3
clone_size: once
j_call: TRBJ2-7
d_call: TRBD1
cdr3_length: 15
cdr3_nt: TGTGCCATCAGGGGGGACAGGGGTTCGGCTAGCGAGCAGTACTTC
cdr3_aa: CAIRGDRGSASEQYF

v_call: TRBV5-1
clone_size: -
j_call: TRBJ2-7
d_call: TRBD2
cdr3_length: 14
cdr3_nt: TGCGCCAGCAGCTTGACTAGCGGGGCCTACGAGCAGTACTTC
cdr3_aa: CASSLTSGAYEQYF

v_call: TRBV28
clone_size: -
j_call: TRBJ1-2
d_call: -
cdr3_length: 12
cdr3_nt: TGTGCCAGCAGTCGCACGAGGGATGGCTACACCTTC
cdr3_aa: CASSRTRDGYTF

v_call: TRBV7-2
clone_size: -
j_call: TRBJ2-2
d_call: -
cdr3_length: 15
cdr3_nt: TGTGCCAGCAGCTTAGGGTCGGGGGAATCCGGGGAGCTGTTTTTT
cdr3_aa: CASSLGSGESGELFF

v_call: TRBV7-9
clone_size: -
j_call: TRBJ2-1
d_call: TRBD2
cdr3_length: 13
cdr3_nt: TGTGCCAGCAGACTAGCGACTTTCGATGAGCAGTTCTTC
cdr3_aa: CASRLATFDEQFF

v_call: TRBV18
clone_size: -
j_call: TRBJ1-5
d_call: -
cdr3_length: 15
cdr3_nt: TGTGCCAGCTCACCAGCCGGCAATAGCAATCAGCCCCAGCATTTT
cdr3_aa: CASSPAGNSNQPQHF

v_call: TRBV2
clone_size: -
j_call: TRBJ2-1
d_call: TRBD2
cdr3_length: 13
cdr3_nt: TGTGCTACGTCCCAGCGGGAGACCGGTGAGCAGTTCTTC
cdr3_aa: CATSQRETGEQFF

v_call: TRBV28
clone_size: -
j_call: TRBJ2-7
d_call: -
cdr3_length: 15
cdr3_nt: TGTGCCAGCAGTTTAGGTGGGGGTCGACCCTACGAGCAGTACTTC
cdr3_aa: CASSLGGGRPYEQYF

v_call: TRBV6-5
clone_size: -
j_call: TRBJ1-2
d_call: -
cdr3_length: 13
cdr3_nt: TGTGCCAGCAGTTACGTTGGGATGGTTCTTGACACCTTC
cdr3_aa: CASSYVGMVLDTF

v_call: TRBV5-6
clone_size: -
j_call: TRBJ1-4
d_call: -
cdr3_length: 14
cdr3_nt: TGTGCCAGCAGCTTCCGGGACCGGGGTTCCGAACTGTTTTTT
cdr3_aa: CASSFRDRGSELFF

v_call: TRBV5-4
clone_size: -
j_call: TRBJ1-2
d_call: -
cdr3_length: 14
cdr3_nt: TGTGCCAGCAGCTTTACGGCGGCTGGGGATGGCTACACCTTC
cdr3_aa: CASSFTAAGDGYTF

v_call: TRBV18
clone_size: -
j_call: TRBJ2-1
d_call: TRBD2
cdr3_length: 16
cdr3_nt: TGTGCCAGCTCACCCAGGCAGCGGGAGGGCCGGAATGAGCAGTTCTTC
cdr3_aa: CASSPRQREGRNEQFF

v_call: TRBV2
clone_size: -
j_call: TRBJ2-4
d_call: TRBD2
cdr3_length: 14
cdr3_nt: TGTGCCACCCAGGGGCAGACTAGCGGGAGCATTCAGTACTTC
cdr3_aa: CATQGQTSGSIQYF

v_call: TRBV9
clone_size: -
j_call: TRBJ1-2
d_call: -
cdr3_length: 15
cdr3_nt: TGTGCCAGCAGCGTACGCGGGGCAGCTAACTATGGCTACACCTTC
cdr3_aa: CASSVRGAANYGYTF

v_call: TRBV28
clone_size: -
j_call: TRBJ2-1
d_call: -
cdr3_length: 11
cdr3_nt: TGTGCCAGCCGCGCCATCGATGAGCAGTTCTTC
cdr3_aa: CASRAIDEQFF

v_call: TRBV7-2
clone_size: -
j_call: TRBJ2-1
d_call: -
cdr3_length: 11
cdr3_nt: TGTGCCAGCAGCTTCGGGTTAGGGCAGTTCTTC
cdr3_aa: CASSFGLGQFF

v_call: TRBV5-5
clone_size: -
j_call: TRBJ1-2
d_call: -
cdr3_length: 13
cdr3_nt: TGTGCCAGCAGCTTCGAAGCTAACTATGGCTACACCTTC
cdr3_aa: CASSFEANYGYTF

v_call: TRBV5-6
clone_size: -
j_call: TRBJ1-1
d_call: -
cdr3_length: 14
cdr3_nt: TGTGCCAGCAGACCCAGAACCCGGAACACTGAAGCTTTCTTT
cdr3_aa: CASRPRTRNTEAFF

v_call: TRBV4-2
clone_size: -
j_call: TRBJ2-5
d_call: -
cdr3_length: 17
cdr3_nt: TGTGCCAGCAGCCCGGGCGCTGCACCGGGGAACCAAGAGACCCAGTACTTC
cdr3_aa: CASSPGAAPGNQETQYF

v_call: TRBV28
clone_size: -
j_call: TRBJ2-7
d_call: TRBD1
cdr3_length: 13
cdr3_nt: TGTGCCAGCAGGGGACAGGGGGCCGACGAGCAGTACTTC
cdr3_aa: CASRGQGADEQYF

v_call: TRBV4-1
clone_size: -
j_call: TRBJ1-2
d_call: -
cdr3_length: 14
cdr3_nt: TGCGCCAGCAGCCAAGATCAAGGTATCCATGGCTACACCTTC
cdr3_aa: CASSQDQGIHGYTF

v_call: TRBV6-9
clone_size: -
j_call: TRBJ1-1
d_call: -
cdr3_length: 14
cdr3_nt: TGTGCCAGCAGTAACCCGGGGGGCAGCACTGAAGCTTTCTTT
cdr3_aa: CASSNPGGSTEAFF

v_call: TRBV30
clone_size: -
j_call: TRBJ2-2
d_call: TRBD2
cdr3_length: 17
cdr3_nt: TGTGCCTGGAGTGGGGGGACTAGCGGGATAAACACCGGGGAGCTGTTTTTT
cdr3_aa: CAWSGGTSGINTGELFF

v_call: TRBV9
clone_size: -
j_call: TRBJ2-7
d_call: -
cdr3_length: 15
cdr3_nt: TGTGCCAGCAGCGTAGGGGCAGGTCAAGACTACGAGCAGTACTTC
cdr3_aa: CASSVGAGQDYEQYF

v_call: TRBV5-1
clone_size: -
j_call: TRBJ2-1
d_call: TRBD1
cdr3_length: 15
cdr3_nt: TGCGCCAGCAGCACCGGGACAGGGGCTTACAATGAGCAGTTCTTC
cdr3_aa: CASSTGTGAYNEQFF

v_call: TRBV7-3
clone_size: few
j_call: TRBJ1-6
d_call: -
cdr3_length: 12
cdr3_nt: TGTGCCAGCAGCCTCGCCCGTTCACCCCTCCACTTT
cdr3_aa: CASSLARSPLHF

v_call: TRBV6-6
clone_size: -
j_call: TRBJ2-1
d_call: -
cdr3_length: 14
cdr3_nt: TGTGCCAGCAGCCTGCAAGGAGGGGGCAATGAGCAGTTCTTC
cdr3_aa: CASSLQGGGNEQFF

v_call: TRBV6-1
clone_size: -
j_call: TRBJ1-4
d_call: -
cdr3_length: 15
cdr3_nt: TGTGCCAGCGCCGGACGGTATGCAACTAATGAAAAACTGTTTTTT
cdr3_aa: CASAGRYATNEKLFF

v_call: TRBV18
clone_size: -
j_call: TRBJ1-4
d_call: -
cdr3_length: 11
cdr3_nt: TGTGCCAGCTCTCCTAATGAAAAACTGTTTTTT
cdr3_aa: CASSPNEKLFF

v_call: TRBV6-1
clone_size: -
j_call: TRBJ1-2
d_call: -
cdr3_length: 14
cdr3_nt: TGTGCCAGCACCCCAGGCATTCGAATGGGTGGCTACACCTTC
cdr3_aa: CASTPGIRMGGYTF

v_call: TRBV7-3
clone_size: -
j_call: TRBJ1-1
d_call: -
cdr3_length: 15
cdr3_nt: TGTGCCAGCAGCTTAGGGAGGGGGGGGAGCACTGAAGCTTTCTTT
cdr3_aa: CASSLGRGGSTEAFF

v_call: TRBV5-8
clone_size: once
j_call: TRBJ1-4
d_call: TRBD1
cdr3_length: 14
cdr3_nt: TGTGCCAGCAGCATGGGGACAGGGAATGAAAAACTGTTTTTT
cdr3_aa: CASSMGTGNEKLFF

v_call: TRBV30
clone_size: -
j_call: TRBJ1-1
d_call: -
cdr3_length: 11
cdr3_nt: TGTGCCTTACAAAAGGGAGGAGAAGCTTTCTTT
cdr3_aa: CALQKGGEAFF

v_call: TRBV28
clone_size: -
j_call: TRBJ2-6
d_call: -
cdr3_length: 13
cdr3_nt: TGTGGTACCACGGCCTCTGGGGCCAACGTCCTGACTTTC
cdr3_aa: CGTTASGANVLTF

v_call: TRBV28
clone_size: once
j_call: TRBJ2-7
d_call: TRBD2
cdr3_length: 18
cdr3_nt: TGTGCCAGCAGTCCTAGGGGACTAGCGGGAGTGGGTAGGTACGAGCAGTACTTC
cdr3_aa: CASSPRGLAGVGRYEQYF

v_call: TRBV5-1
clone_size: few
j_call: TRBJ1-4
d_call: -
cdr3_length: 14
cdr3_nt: TGCGCCAGCAGCTTGGGACAAGGGAGTGAAAAACTGTTTTTT
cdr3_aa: CASSLGQGSEKLFF

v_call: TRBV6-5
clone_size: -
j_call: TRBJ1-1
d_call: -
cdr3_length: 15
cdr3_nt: TGTGCCAGCAGTTCCCCCCGACGGCCGAACACTGAAGCTTTCTTT
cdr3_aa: CASSSPRRPNTEAFF

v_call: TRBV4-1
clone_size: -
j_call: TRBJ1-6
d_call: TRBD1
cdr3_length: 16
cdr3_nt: TGCGCCAGCAGCCGACATGGACAGGGGGCGCCTTCACCCCTCCACTTT
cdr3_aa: CASSRHGQGAPSPLHF

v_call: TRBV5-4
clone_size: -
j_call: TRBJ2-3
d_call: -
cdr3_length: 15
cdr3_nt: TGTGCCAGCAGCCCCCGGGACCGACTCACAGATACGCAGTATTTT
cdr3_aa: CASSPRDRLTDTQYF

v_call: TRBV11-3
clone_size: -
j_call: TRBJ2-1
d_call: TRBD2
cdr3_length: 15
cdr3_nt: TGTGCCAGCAGCTTAGGGAGACTAGCGGGCTATGAGCAGTTCTTC
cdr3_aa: CASSLGRLAGYEQFF

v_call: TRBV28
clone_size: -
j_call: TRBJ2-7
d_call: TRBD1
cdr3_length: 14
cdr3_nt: TGTGCCAGCAGTTTTGGGACAGCACCCTACGAGCAGTACTTC
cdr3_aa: CASSFGTAPYEQYF

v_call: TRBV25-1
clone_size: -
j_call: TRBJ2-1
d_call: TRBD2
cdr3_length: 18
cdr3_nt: TGTGCCAGCAGTCTACGGCTAGCGGGTAGGAGCTCCTACAATGAGCAGTTCTTC
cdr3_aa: CASSLRLAGRSSYNEQFF

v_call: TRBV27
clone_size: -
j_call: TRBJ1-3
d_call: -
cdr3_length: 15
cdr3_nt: TGTGCCAGCAGTTTAGACAGTAGGATTGGAAACACCATATATTTT
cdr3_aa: CASSLDSRIGNTIYF

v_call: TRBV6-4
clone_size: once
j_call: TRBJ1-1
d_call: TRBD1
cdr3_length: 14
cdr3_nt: TGTGCCAGCAGTGAGGGCGACAGGGGCACTGAAGCTTTCTTT
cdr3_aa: CASSEGDRGTEAFF

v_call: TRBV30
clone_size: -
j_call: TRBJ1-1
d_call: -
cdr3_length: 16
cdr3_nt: TGTGCCTGGAGTGTCAAGCTCTGGGATCTCAACACTGAAGCTTTCTTT
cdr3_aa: CAWSVKLWDLNTEAFF

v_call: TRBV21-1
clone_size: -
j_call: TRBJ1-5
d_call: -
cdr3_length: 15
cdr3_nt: TGTGCCAGCAGCAAAGGAGACAACAGGGGGTGGTCCCAGCATTTT
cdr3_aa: CASSKGDNRGWSQHF

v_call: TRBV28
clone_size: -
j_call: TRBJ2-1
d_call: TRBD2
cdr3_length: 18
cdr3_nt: TGTGCCAGCAGTTCGGCTGGACTAGCGGGGATCTCCTACAATGAGCAGTTCTTC
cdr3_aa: CASSSAGLAGISYNEQFF

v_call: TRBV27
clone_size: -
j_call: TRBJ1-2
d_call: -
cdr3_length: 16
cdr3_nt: TGTGCCAGCAGTCCATCCCGTGGGACCGGTAGCTATGGCTACACCTTC
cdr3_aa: CASSPSRGTGSYGYTF

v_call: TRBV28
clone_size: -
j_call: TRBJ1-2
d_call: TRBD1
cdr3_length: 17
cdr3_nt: TGTGCCAGCAGTTCCCCCGGGACAGGAGGAGATGACTATGGCTACACCTTC
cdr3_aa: CASSSPGTGGDDYGYTF

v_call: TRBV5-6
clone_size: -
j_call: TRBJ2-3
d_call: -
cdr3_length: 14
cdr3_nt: TGTGCCAGCAGCTTACTGACTAGCACAGATACGCAGTATTTT
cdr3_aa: CASSLLTSTDTQYF

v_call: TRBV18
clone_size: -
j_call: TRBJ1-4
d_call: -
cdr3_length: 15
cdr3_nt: TGTGCCAGCTCACCTTTTAGGGAAACTAATGAAAAACTGTTTTTT
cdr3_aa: CASSPFRETNEKLFF

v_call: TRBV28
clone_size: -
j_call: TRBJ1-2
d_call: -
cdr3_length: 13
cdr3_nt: TGTGCCAGCAGATACGGGACATACGATGGCTACACCTTC
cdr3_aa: CASRYGTYDGYTF